A selection of T cell receptor beta chains follows, all from one sample in a study of blood T cell repertoires in COVID-19. The method was immunoSEQ multiplex PCR; TCRdb's version includes in-frame clones alone and lacks a portion of them. The table records about 200,000 clones, about 83% of them present only once. The material sequenced was peripheral blood. The receptors originated from a woman between 65 and 79 years old with active or convalescent COVID-19. Each CDR3 is given with its conserved first and last residue. A D gene is named only where the DNA matches it firmly. Rows give clone size only sometimes, using once, few, many, or a class for an expanded clone.

CASSYSAGGSYEQYF,TGTGCCAGCAGTTACTCTGCAGGGGGCTCCTACGAGCAGTACTTC,15,TRBD1,.,TRBV6-5,TRBJ2-7
CASSGVPGNTIYF,TGCGCCAGCAGCGGAGTTCCTGGAAACACCATATATTTT,13,.,.,TRBV5-1,TRBJ1-3
CASSPSGLWNTGELFF,TGTGCCAGCAGCCCATCAGGATTATGGAACACCGGGGAGCTGTTTTTT,16,.,.,TRBV7-3,TRBJ2-2
CASTETQSTDTQYF,TGTGCCAGCACCGAAACACAGAGCACAGATACGCAGTATTTT,14,.,few,TRBV3-1/TRBV3-2,TRBJ2-3
CASSPVPGGEFETQYF,TGTGCCAGCTCACCAGTACCAGGGGGCGAATTTGAGACCCAGTACTTC,16,TRBD1,.,TRBV18,TRBJ2-5
CASSLKGAREQFF,TGTGCCAGCAGTTTGAAGGGGGCTAGGGAGCAGTTCTTC,13,TRBD1,.,TRBV27,TRBJ2-1
CASSKWGGVTTNNQETQYF,TGTGCCAGCAGCAAATGGGGCGGCGTCACCACAAATAACCAAGAGACCCAGTACTTC,19,.,.,TRBV16,TRBJ2-5
CASSYVVGLAGASRNYEQYF,TGTGCCAGCAGTTACGTGGTGGGACTAGCGGGAGCTAGTAGGAATTACGAGCAGTACTTC,20,TRBD2,.,TRBV6-2/TRBV6-3,TRBJ2-7
CASSQGLRADTEAFF,TGCGCCAGCAGCCAAGGACTACGGGCGGACACTGAAGCTTTCTTT,15,.,.,TRBV4-1,TRBJ1-1
CASSQRLVSYEQYF,TGCGCCAGCAGTCAAAGGCTAGTTTCCTACGAGCAGTACTTC,14,.,.,TRBV4-1,TRBJ2-7
CASSPPVQGASGEQFF,TGTGCCAGCTCACCACCAGTCCAGGGGGCAAGTGGTGAGCAGTTCTTC,16,TRBD1,.,TRBV18,TRBJ2-1
CASIRDYRHEQYF,TGTGCCAGCATCCGGGACTACAGGCACGAGCAGTACTTC,13,TRBD2,.,TRBV19,TRBJ2-7
CASSLMRNQPQHF,TGTGCCAGCAGCTTAATGAGGAATCAGCCCCAGCATTTT,13,.,.,TRBV7-3,TRBJ1-5
CASSPGTSEQFF,TGTGCCAGCAGTCCGGGGACTAGCGAGCAGTTCTTC,12,TRBD2,.,TRBV12-3/TRBV12-4,TRBJ2-1
CASETGGPEAFF,TGTGCCAGCGAGACAGGGGGTCCTGAAGCTTTCTTT,12,TRBD1,.,TRBV2,TRBJ1-1
CASSPRRLMNTGELFF,TGTGCCAGCAGCCCCCGACGACTTATGAACACCGGGGAGCTGTTTTTT,16,.,.,TRBV3-1/TRBV3-2,TRBJ2-2
CASSLKGSGNTIYF,TGTGCCAGCAGCTTAAAGGGGTCTGGAAACACCATATATTTT,14,.,.,TRBV7-2,TRBJ1-3
CASSVSGSPDTQYF,TGCGCCAGCAGCGTGAGCGGGAGCCCAGATACGCAGTATTTT,14,TRBD2,.,TRBV5-1,TRBJ2-3
CASSLGPSGAGNTIYF,TGTGCTAGCAGCTTAGGGCCCTCGGGGGCTGGAAACACCATATATTTT,16,.,.,TRBV7-7,TRBJ1-3
CASSLETGSYNEQFF,TGCGCCAGCAGCTTGGAGACAGGCTCCTACAATGAGCAGTTCTTC,15,.,.,TRBV5-1,TRBJ2-1
CASSIVASGGYGYTF,TGTGCCAGTAGTATTGTGGCATCGGGGGGGTATGGCTACACCTTC,15,.,.,TRBV19,TRBJ1-2
CASTRSQVNTEAFF,TGTGCCAGCACGCGGTCACAGGTGAACACTGAAGCTTTCTTT,14,.,.,TRBV2,TRBJ1-1
CASSQIYAGTGTSGRALSTGELFF,TGTGCCAGCAGCCAGATTTATGCCGGGACCGGGACTAGCGGGAGGGCCCTCAGTACCGGGGAGCTGTTTTTT,24,TRBD2,.,TRBV3-1/TRBV3-2,TRBJ2-2
CASEGNNQPQHF,TGTGCCAGTGAGGGCAACAATCAGCCCCAGCATTTT,12,.,.,TRBV19,TRBJ1-5
CASSYRAQGGYTDTQYF,TGTGCCAGCAGTTACCGGGCACAAGGAGGATACACAGATACGCAGTATTTT,17,.,.,TRBV9,TRBJ2-3
CATSRARGEQFF,TGTGCCACCAGCAGAGCAAGAGGTGAGCAGTTCTTC,12,.,few,TRBV15,TRBJ2-1
CASSGTSGRTDTQYF,TGCGCCAGCAGCGGGACTAGCGGGAGGACAGATACGCAGTATTTT,15,TRBD2,.,TRBV5-1,TRBJ2-3
CASSPRTSGSSGVGELFF,TGTGCCAGCAGCCCGAGGACTAGCGGGAGTTCGGGTGTCGGGGAGCTGTTTTTT,18,TRBD2,.,TRBV4-2,TRBJ2-2
CASRRQVSNEKLFF,TGTGCCAGCAGAAGACAGGTTTCAAATGAAAAACTGTTTTTT,14,.,.,TRBV28,TRBJ1-4
CASSRTGRTGDSTDTQYF,TGCGCCAGCAGCCGGACAGGGCGAACAGGGGACAGCACAGATACGCAGTATTTT,18,TRBD1,.,TRBV4-1,TRBJ2-3
CASSTGTGFLGELFF,TGTGCCAGTTCCACCGGGACAGGGTTCCTTGGGGAGCTGTTTTTT,15,TRBD1,.,TRBV18,TRBJ2-2
CASSTRQGENTEAFF,TGTGCCAGTAGTACCCGACAGGGGGAGAACACTGAAGCTTTCTTT,15,TRBD1,.,TRBV19,TRBJ1-1
CASSGLGGGGSAGNTIYF,TGTGCCAGCAGTGGCCTCGGGGGGGGAGGGTCGGCTGGAAACACCATATATTTT,18,.,.,TRBV6-1,TRBJ1-3
CASRTGTDNNEQFF,TGCGCCAGCAGAACCGGGACAGACAACAATGAGCAGTTCTTC,14,TRBD1,.,TRBV4-1,TRBJ2-1
CSVKDWNTEAFF,TGCAGCGTCAAAGACTGGAACACTGAAGCTTTCTTT,12,.,few,TRBV29-1,TRBJ1-1
CASSPGQGGSGNTIYF,TGTGCCAGCAGCCCGGGACAGGGTGGCTCTGGAAACACCATATATTTT,16,TRBD1,once,TRBV7-6,TRBJ1-3
CASSYDSGRGEQYF,TGTGCCAGCAGTTATGATTCCGGTAGGGGCGAGCAGTACTTC,14,.,.,TRBV6-6,TRBJ2-7
CASSLAPVGAGGPEQYF,TGTGCCAGCAGTTTAGCACCCGTAGGGGCGGGAGGGCCCGAGCAGTACTTC,17,TRBD2,.,TRBV7-8,TRBJ2-7
CASSRTSGLAETQYF,TGTGCCAGCAGCCGCACCTCAGGCCTAGCCGAGACCCAGTACTTC,15,.,.,TRBV7-2,TRBJ2-5
CASSFGENYGYTF,TGTGCCAGCAGCTTCGGGGAGAACTATGGCTACACCTTC,13,.,few,TRBV7-9,TRBJ1-2